Here is one T cell receptor beta chain with its context. No cognate antigen has been identified for it. Base quality data are lacking; no much larger clone is found one base away. This entry is derived from a study of T cell responses to AZD1222 COVID-19 vaccine (dated by TCRdb to about 2021). Notes on the research overall: Because spike-specific TCR depth and breadth did not differ between the two schedules, AZD1222 recipients who got a second dose at roughly 4 weeks were pooled with those who got a second dose at roughly 12 weeks. TCR sequencing was performed for 230 to 250 trial participants, of whom 207 were given two doses of AZD1222 and around 25 were given two doses of MenACWY control vaccine. Enrollment into the trials was organized by age into subgroups of 18-55, 56-69 and 70-plus years, and those subgroups contained roughly 160, 29 and 62 TCR-sequenced participants, respectively.

Inclusive of the bounding cysteine and phenylalanine, the CDR3 is 14 residues long. Only the CDR3 DNA stays, 42 bases, in frame from base 1. Trimming costs V 8 bases and J 0 bases, and their ends lie 11 bases apart. Sequences MNHEY (CDR1) and SVGAGI (CDR2) are obtained from the germline V gene. What this sample's time point label stands for: baseline before first vaccination. The vaccinee samples were drawn from two UK trials, COV001 and COV002, one of which was a single-blind randomized controlled phase 2/3 trial testing AZD1222 (ChAdOx1 nCoV-19) in healthy adults. Trial participant PBMC samples were collected at day 0 and day 28 after the second dose for TCRbeta chain sequencing. The CDR3 regions of human TCRbeta chains were subjected to immunosequencing. The paper's processing steps were these. TCRs in the repertoires were compared against a reference library of SARS-CoV-2-specific TCRs that had been generated with the MIRA antigen-specificity platform. Breadth meant the fraction of unique TCRs that were SARS-CoV-2-associated, whereas depth meant the fraction of total T cells that were SARS-CoV-2-associated. Using the MIRA data, every spike-specific TCR was mapped to the spike region that the TCR reacted to and assigned to either a CD4 or a CD8 class. Log10-transformed breadth and depth values were compared by one-way ANOVA with Sidak's multiple comparisons tests. TCRdb carries this immuneACCESS record with in-frame sequences only. Its versions omit some clonotypes, under half of them owing to an unresolved V gene in the studies checked, with the rest unexplained. V, J and clone size reflect that table, while D and trimming were determined from the DNA. The sample table contains roughly 150,000 clones; only one count was recorded for about 80% of them. Over 4% of the sample is held by the ten biggest clonotypes.

Findings and caveats that apply to the study as a whole: Participants were mostly white British and included more females than males, and it was suggested by the authors that clonal diversity may have been underestimated. In the small 56-69-year group, the increase in depth fell short of significance, most likely because of low power. The whole spike protein was spanned by vaccine-associated CD4 TCRs, and dominant responses were seen in regions 160-218 and 743-854. After two AZD1222 doses, both the breadth and the depth of spike-specific TCRs were significantly higher than at day 0 and than in MenACWY recipients. Because no day 14 peak-response samples were available, the repertoires could be characterized only after the peak T cell response. Reportedly, close to half of the unique spike-specific TCRs recognized epitopes lying outside the regions that are mutated in the B.1.351 and B.1.1.7 variants. Only six AZD1222 recipients were SARS-CoV-2 seropositive at baseline, limiting conclusions about previously exposed vaccinees.

This chain is built from TRBV6-5 and TRBJ1-5; the D gene remains uncertain. The sequenced sample was peripheral blood, obtained on day 0 of AZD1222 vaccination. This receptor was obtained from an adult in good health. The CDR3 protein sequence reads: CASHSTPSNQPQHF. The bases read TGTGCCAGCCACTCAACCCCTAGCAATCAGCCCCAGCATTTT.